This record looks at one TCR beta chain sequence and its context. Its antigen is not known. PCR was performed using 60 Vbeta and 13 Jbeta primers. Using immunoSEQ multiplex PCR, the repertoire was profiled, and TCRdb retains in-frame clones only, with some absent. The sample carries 130,000 to 150,000 clones, roughly four fifths recorded once. This record belongs to a study of cytomegalovirus exposure and HLA in healthy donors. Study overall: Roughly 86 million unique TCRs from HLA-typed donors made up an early data release. Clustering assigned 81% of the approximately 390 genotyped donors to the Caucasian-associated ancestry cluster. General observations from the study: With high specificity and sensitivity, the classifier reportedly diagnosed cytomegalovirus status. Later analysis revealed greater clonal expansion in HLA-associated TCR beta chains than in equally common others.

The source of this sequence is a man aged 25 to 45 in good health and CMV-seropositive. The sequenced material came from PBMCs.

In DNA form, the CDR3 reads TGTGCCATCAGTGAGTCGGACAGAGGAATCATGAACACTGAAGCTTTCTTT. The encoded protein is CAISESDRGIMNTEAFF. The rearrangement joins TRBV10-3 to TRBJ1-1; maybe TRBD1 (6 bases). Germline CDR1 is ENHRY and CDR2 is SYGVKD. V was clipped by 0 bases and J by 0 bases, with 14 bases between them. This CDR3 has 17 residues.